Below are 22 T cell receptor beta chains sequenced from a single sample in a study of graft-versus-host responses after intestinal transplantation. Sequencing was performed with immunoSEQ multiplex PCR; in TCRdb, only in-frame clones are kept and a portion is missing. The table includes 86,000 or so clones, just over 90% detected once. These receptors have no known antigen. The source was unstimulated CD8+ T cells sorted from spleen or lymph node cells, collected before intestinal transplant. Receptor source: a human donor who received an intestinal transplant.

This clone was observed a single time. The V gene is TRBV5-6, the J gene TRBJ2-5; the D gene is possibly TRBD2 (6 bases). The CDR3 is made up of 16 amino acids. The ends were cut back, 0 bases at V and 3 bases at J, with 15 bases in the middle. CDR1 and CDR2 (germline): SGHDT, YYEEEE. The CDR3 loop is CASSLVGAGFKETQYF. The CDR3 DNA follows: TGTGCCAGCAGCTTGGTCGGAGCGGGCTTCAAAGAGACCCAGTACTTC. Based on the CDR3 plus reference TRBV5-6 and TRBJ2-5, the full variable domain is DAGVTQSPTHLIKTRGQQVTLRCSPKSGHDTVSWYQQALGQGPQFIFQYYEEEERQRGNFPDRFSGHQFPNYSSELNVNALLLGDSALYLCASSLVGAGFKETQYFGPGTRLLVL.

The chain is built from TRBV9 and TRBJ2-1; 7 bases match TRBD1. J lost 5 bases, V lost 4 bases, and 9 bases had no gene match. The germline V gene encodes CDR1 SGDLS and CDR2 YYNGEE. The CDR3 consists of 15 residues. Here the CDR3 reads CASSLEGTANNEQFF. The CDR3 DNA reads as TGTGCCAGCAGCTTAGAAGGGACAGCAAACAATGAGCAGTTCTTC.

This clone has just one count. V usage is TRBV7-9 and J usage is TRBJ2-2; the D is unclear. From germline, CDR1 is SEHNR and CDR2 FQNEAQ (reference sequence). The germline V and J ends were trimmed by 7 bases and 7 bases, with 16 bases remaining between them. The CDR3 sequence is 14 residues long. CDR3 nucleotides: TGTGCCAGCACCCCGGTTTCCTGGGGCGGGGAGCTGTTTTTT. This codes for CASTPVSWGGELFF.

The chain joins TRBV5-6 to TRBJ1-1, with unresolved D. The CDR3 extends over 13 amino acids. The germline CDR1 and CDR2 sequences are SGHDT and YYEEEE. The germline V and J ends were trimmed by 2 bases and 0 bases, with 5 bases remaining between them. CDR3: CASSFVMNTEAFF. CDR3 nucleotides: TGTGCCAGCAGCTTCGTTATGAACACTGAAGCTTTCTTT.

J is TRBJ1-6 and V is TRBV11-2, with 7 bases lining up with TRBD1. Per the germline V gene, CDR1 is SGHAT and CDR2 is FQNNGV. The CDR3 totals 13 residues. With V trimmed by 1 base and J by 14 bases, 5 bases remained unmatched. The chain's CDR3 is CASSLGPTGALHF. DNA of the CDR3: TGTGCCAGCAGCTTAGGGCCCACAGGGGCCCTCCACTTT.

This clone occurred once. This chain links TRBV2 with TRBJ2-5, with 7 positions matching TRBD2. Germline V lookup: CDR1 SNHLY, CDR2 FYNNEI. The CDR3 contains 16 residues. The trim removed 3 bases at V and 1 base at J, leaving 8 bases unmatched. CDR3 sequence reads: CASSDLPSGLQETQYF. Written as DNA, the CDR3 is TGTGCCAGCAGTGATTTGCCTAGCGGCCTCCAAGAGACCCAGTACTTC.

A few counts support this clone. V is TRBV10-3 and J is TRBJ2-7; no clear D gene. There are 14 residues in the CDR3. CDR1 and CDR2 (germline): ENHRY, SYGVKD. Trimming pared 0 bases from V and 0 bases from J, leaving 6 bases between. The CDR3 reads CAISESDSSYEQYF. The CDR3 nucleotides are TGTGCCATCAGTGAGTCCGATAGCTCCTACGAGCAGTACTTC.

This clone was seen a single time. This sequence joins TRBV7-6 and TRBJ2-1; D possibly matches TRBD1 or TRBD2 (6 bases each). Germline assignment: CDR1 SGHVS and CDR2 FNYEAQ. This CDR3 comprises 15 residues. The V and J ends lost 2 bases and 6 bases respectively, with 14 bases between them. Here the CDR3 reads CASSLLGGGPNEQFF. As DNA, the CDR3 is TGTGCCAGCAGCTTATTAGGGGGAGGACCCAATGAGCAGTTCTTC.

The J gene is TRBJ1-6, the V gene TRBV5-6, with 9 positions matching TRBD1. J gave up 10 bases and V 0 bases, and 8 bases lay outside the gene matches. Germline V gene lookup returns CDR1 SGHDT and CDR2 YYEEEE. The CDR3 loop spans 16 amino acids. As DNA, the CDR3 is TGTGCCAGCAGCTTGGAGGGGGGACAGGGAGAATCACCCCTCCACTTT. It encodes CASSLEGGQGESPLHF. Combining the CDR3 with reference TRBV5-6 and TRBJ1-6 gives the whole variable domain DAGVTQSPTHLIKTRGQQVTLRCSPKSGHDTVSWYQQALGQGPQFIFQYYEEEERQRGNFPDRFSGHQFPNYSSELNVNALLLGDSALYLCASSLEGGQGESPLHFGNGTRLTVT.

The chain has TRBV9 and TRBJ2-1; D call uncertain. There are 12 residues in the CDR3. The germline gives CDR1 SGDLS, CDR2 YYNGEE. V was shortened by 4 bases and J by 7 bases, with 9 bases between the two germline ends. CDR3 coding DNA: TGTGCCAGCAGCCCTGGTTCGAATGAGCAGTTCTTC. It encodes CASSPGSNEQFF.

The chain employs TRBV6-6 and TRBJ1-4; D is uncertain. There are 13 residues in the CDR3. Germline lookup yields CDR1 MNHNY and CDR2 SVGAGI (reference sequence). V was cut by 7 bases and J by 6 bases, with 12 bases left in between. CDR3 protein: CASINGYDEKLFF. CDR3 sequence (DNA): TGTGCCAGCATAAATGGGTATGATGAAAAACTGTTTTTT.

This chain connects TRBV28 to TRBJ2-2; tentative D call: TRBD2 (6 bases). This CDR3 contains 17 residues. The germline gives CDR1 MDHEN, CDR2 SYDVKM. Deletions cut 7 bases from V and 5 bases from J, with 23 bases between. The DNA for the CDR3 is TGTGCCAGCAAGGAGGGGAACTGGCCAGGGTGGACCGGGGAGCTGTTTTTT. Translation: CASKEGNWPGWTGELFF.

This rearrangement joins TRBV7-9 to TRBJ1-2; 11 nucleotides match TRBD1. Germline lookup yields CDR1 SEHNR and CDR2 FQNEAQ (reference sequence). This CDR3 spans 14 amino acids. V shed 5 bases, J shed 5 bases, and the junction held 4 bases outside the gene matches. CDR3 sequence reads: CASSLGQGAYGYTF. The DNA for the CDR3 is TGTGCCAGCAGCCTAGGACAGGGGGCATATGGCTACACCTTC.

A note on this clone: The sample contains more than one DNA sequence encoding this CDR3. The genes are TRBV9 and TRBJ2-3, with 11 nucleotides matching TRBD2. Germline CDR1 reads SGDLS; CDR2 reads YYNGEE. This CDR3 has 15 residues. After removal of 3 bases from V and 3 bases from J, the junction contained 3 bases not matched to a gene. CDR3 sequence reads: CASSAGTSGTDTQYF. The CDR3 DNA reads TGTGCCAGCAGCGCCGGGACTAGCGGTACAGATACGCAGTATTTT.

This chain links TRBV7-9 with TRBJ2-1; no clear D. Germline V lookup: CDR1 SEHNR, CDR2 FQNEAQ (reference sequence). The CDR3 covers 14 residues. The V end was cut by 3 bases, the J end by 6 bases, with 12 bases between. Here the CDR3 reads CASSLGGPANEQFF. CDR3 nucleotides: TGTGCCAGCAGCTTGGGCGGACCCGCCAATGAGCAGTTCTTC.

This chain joins TRBV16 and TRBJ1-1; possibly TRBD1 for D (5 bases). Germline V lookup: CDR1 KGHSY, CDR2 FQNENV. V gave up 0 bases and J gave up 4 bases, with 15 bases separating them. This CDR3 has 16 residues. The CDR3, as DNA: TGTGCCAGCAGCCAATCGTACGGCAGGGCGGGCACTGAAGCTTTCTTT. This encodes CASSQSYGRAGTEAFF.

The chain employs TRBV5-6 and TRBJ1-1; D not certain. The CDR3 runs to 16 residues. The germline V gene encodes CDR1 SGHDT and CDR2 YYEEEE. Trimming left V 0 bases short and J 0 bases short, with 12 bases between. As DNA, the CDR3 is TGTGCCAGCAGCTTGGGGTCATCCGTGATGAACACTGAAGCTTTCTTT. This codes for CASSLGSSVMNTEAFF.

The rearrangement joins TRBV7-9 to TRBJ2-7; perhaps TRBD1 as D (5 bases). V lost 0 bases, J lost 3 bases, and 18 bases lay in between. The CDR3 is made up of 17 amino acids. Germline CDR1 reads SEHNR; CDR2 reads FQNEAQ (reference sequence). CDR3 bases: TGTGCCAGCAGCTTAGCAATTGGCCAGGGATTTTACTACGAGCAGTACTTC. As protein: CASSLAIGQGFYYEQYF.

This sequence joins TRBV27 and TRBJ2-4; 8 bases align to TRBD1. V shed 5 bases and J 6 bases; nucleotides not matched to a gene: 3. The CDR3 runs 13 residues. Germline V lookup: CDR1 MNHEY, CDR2 SMNVEV (reference sequence). Written as DNA, the CDR3 is TGTGCCAGCAGTCCCGGGACAGGAAACATTCAGTACTTC. This translates into CASSPGTGNIQYF.

The chain links TRBV11-2 to TRBJ2-2; D call uncertain. CDR1 and CDR2 (germline): SGHAT, FQNNGV. The CDR3 totals 14 residues. V gave up 4 bases and J gave up 7 bases, with 13 bases separating them. CDR3 DNA: TGTGCCAGCAGCTATACGGACCCTGGCGGGGAGCTGTTTTTT. It encodes CASSYTDPGGELFF. The whole variable domain, remainder taken from reference TRBV11-2 and TRBJ2-2, is EAGVAQSPRYKIIEKRQSVAFWCNPISGHATLYWYQQILGQGPKLLIQFQNNGVVDDSQLPKDRFSAERLKGVDSTLKIQPAKLEDSAVYLCASSYTDPGGELFFGEGSRLTVL.

The chain carries TRBV5-5 and TRBJ1-2; unclear D gene. Germline values: CDR1 SGHKS, CDR2 YYEKEE (reference sequence). Trimming cost V 0 bases and J 3 bases, with 12 bases left between them. The CDR3 is 15 residues long. CDR3 in amino acids: CASSLVVGSDYGYTF. Written as DNA, the CDR3 is TGTGCCAGCAGCTTGGTGGTAGGGTCGGACTATGGCTACACCTTC.

The V gene is TRBV13, the J gene TRBJ1-6; D is perhaps TRBD1 (6 bases). Germline CDR1 reads PRHDT; CDR2 reads FYEKMQ (reference sequence). The CDR3 totals 16 residues. Trimming pared 5 bases from V and 0 bases from J, leaving 11 bases between. CDR3 sequence: CASSQDRHSYNSPLHF. DNA of the CDR3: TGTGCCAGCAGCCAAGACAGGCACTCCTATAATTCACCCCTCCACTTT.